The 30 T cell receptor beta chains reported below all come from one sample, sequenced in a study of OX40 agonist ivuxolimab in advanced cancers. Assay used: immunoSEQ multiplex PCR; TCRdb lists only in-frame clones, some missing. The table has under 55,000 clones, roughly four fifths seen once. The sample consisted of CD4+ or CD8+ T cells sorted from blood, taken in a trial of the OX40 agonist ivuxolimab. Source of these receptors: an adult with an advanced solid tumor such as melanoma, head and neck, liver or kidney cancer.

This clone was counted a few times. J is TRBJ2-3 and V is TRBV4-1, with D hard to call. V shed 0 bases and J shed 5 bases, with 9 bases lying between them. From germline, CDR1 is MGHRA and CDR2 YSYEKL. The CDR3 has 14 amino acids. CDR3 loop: CASSQEVVRDTQYF. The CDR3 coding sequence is TGCGCCAGCAGCCAAGAAGTTGTTAGAGATACGCAGTATTTT.

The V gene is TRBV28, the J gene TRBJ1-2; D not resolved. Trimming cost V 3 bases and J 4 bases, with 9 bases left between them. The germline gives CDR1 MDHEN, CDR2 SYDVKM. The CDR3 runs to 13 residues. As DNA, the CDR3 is TGTGCCAGCAGTTTTACGGAGAGCTATGGCTACACCTTC. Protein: CASSFTESYGYTF.

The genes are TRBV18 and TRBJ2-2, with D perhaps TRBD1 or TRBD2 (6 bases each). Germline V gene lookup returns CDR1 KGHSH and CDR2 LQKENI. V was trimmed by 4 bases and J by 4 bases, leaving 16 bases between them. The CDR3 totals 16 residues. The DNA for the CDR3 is TGTGCCAGCTCACGAGGACGAGGGGGGATCACCGGGGAGCTGTTTTTT. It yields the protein CASSRGRGGITGELFF.

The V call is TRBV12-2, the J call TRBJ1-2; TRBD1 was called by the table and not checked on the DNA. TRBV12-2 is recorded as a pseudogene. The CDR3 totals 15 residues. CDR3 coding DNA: TGTGCAAGTCGCTTATCGATGTCAAAGGACATGGCTTACACCTTC. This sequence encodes CASRLSMSKDMAYTF.

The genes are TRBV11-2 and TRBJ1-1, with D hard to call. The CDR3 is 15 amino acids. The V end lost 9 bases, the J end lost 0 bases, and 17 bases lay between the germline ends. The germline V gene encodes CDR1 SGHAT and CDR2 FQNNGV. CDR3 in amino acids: CASTSNGRLNTEAFF. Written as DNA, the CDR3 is TGTGCCAGTACCTCCAATGGGCGGCTGAACACTGAAGCTTTCTTT.

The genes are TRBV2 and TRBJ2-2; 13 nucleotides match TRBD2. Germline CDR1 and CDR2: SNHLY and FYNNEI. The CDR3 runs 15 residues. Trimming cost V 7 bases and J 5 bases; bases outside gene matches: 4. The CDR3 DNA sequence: TGTGCCAGCACCCTGGGACTAGCGGGGACCGGGGAGCTGTTTTTT. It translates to CASTLGLAGTGELFF.

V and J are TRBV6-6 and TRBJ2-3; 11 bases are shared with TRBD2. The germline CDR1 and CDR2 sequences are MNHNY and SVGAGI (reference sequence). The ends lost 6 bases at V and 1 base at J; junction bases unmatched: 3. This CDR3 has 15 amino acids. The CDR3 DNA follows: TGTGCCAGCAGCCTTAGCGGGAGGGGCACAGATACGCAGTATTTT. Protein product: CASSLSGRGTDTQYF.

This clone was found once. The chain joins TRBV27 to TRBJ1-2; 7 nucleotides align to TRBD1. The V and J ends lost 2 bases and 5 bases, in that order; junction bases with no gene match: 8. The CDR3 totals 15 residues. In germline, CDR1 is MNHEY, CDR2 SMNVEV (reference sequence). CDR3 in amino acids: CASSLHPGGPYGYTF. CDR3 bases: TGTGCCAGCAGTTTACATCCAGGGGGTCCGTATGGCTACACCTTC.

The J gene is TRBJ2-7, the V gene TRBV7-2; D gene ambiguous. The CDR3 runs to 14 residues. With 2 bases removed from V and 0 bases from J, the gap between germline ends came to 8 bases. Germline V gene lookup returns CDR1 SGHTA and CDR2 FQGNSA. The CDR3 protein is CASSLSQSSYEQYF. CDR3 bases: TGTGCCAGCAGCTTATCCCAGAGCTCCTACGAGCAGTACTTC.

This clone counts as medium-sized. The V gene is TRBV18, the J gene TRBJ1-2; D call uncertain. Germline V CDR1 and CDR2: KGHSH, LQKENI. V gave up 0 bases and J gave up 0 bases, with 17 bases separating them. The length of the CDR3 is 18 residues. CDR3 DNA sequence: TGTGCCAGCTCACCACCGTTTGGGATCACCGATTCTAACTATGGCTACACCTTC. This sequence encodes CASSPPFGITDSNYGYTF.

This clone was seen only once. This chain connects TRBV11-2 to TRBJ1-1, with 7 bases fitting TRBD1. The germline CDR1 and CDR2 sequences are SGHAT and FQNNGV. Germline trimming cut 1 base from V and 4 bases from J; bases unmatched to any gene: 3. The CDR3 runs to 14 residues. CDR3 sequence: CASSLATGATEAFF. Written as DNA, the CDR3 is TGTGCCAGCAGCTTAGCTACAGGGGCCACTGAAGCTTTCTTT.

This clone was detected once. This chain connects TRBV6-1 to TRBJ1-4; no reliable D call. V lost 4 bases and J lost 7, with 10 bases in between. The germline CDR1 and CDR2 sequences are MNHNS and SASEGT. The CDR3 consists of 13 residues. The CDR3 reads CASSGSTFEKLFF. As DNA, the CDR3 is TGTGCCAGCAGTGGCTCGACATTTGAAAAACTGTTTTTT.

DNA of the CDR3: TGTGCCAGCAGTGCCAACCCAACAGGGTTGGTCGGGGAGCTGTTTTTT. Its protein is CASSANPTGLVGELFF. The chain combines TRBV6-1 with TRBJ2-2; possible D gene TRBD1, 6 bases. Trimming took 4 bases from V and 7 from J, leaving 19 bases between them. The CDR3 runs 16 residues. Germline lookup yields CDR1 MNHNS and CDR2 SASEGT.

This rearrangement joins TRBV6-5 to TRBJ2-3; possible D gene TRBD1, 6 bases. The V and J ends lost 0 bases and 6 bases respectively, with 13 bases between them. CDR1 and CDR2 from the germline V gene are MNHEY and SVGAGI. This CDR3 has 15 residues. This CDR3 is CASSYSVTGWDTQYF. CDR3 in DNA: TGTGCCAGCAGTTACTCGGTTACAGGGTGGGATACGCAGTATTTT.

The CDR3, as DNA: TGTGCCAGCTCCCCCGACAGTGCGCCCCTTAATGGCTACACCTTC. It specifies CASSPDSAPLNGYTF. The chain recombines TRBV18 with TRBJ1-2; the D gene is possibly TRBD1 (5 bases). This CDR3 has 15 amino acids. The V gene's germline CDR1 is KGHSH and CDR2 LQKENI. V gave up 6 bases and J gave up 6 bases, with 20 bases separating them.

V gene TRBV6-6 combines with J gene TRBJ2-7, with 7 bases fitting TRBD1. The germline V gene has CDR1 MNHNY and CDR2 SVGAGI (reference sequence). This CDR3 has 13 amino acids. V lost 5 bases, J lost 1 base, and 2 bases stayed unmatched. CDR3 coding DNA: TGTGCCAGCAGTCGGGACAGATCCTACGAGCAGTACTTC. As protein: CASSRDRSYEQYF.

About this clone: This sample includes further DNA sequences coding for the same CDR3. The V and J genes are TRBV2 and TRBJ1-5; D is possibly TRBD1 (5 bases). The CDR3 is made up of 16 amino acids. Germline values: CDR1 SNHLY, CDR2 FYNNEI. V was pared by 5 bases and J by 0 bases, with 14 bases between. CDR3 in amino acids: CASSPRGRNSNQPQHF. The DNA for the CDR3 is TGTGCCAGCAGTCCAAGGGGACGGAATAGCAATCAGCCCCAGCATTTT.

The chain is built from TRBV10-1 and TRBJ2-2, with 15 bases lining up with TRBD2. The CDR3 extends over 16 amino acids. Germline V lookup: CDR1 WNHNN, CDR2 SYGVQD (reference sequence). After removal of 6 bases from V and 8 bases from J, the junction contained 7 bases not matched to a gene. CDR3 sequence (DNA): TGCGCCAGCAGCCCAGGACTAGCGGGAGGGCCTGGGGAGCTGTTTTTT. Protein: CASSPGLAGGPGELFF.

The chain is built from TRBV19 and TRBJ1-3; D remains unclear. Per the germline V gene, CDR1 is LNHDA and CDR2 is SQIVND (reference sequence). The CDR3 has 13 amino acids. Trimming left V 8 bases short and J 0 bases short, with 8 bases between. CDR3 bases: TGTGCCAGTTCGGAGGCCTCTGGAAACACCATATATTTT. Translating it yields CASSEASGNTIYF.

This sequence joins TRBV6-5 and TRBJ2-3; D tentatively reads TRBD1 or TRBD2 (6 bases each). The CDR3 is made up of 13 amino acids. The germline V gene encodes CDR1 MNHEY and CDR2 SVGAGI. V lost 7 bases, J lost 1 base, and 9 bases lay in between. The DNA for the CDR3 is TGTGCCAGCAAAAGGGGGGGCACAGATACGCAGTATTTT. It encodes CASKRGGTDTQYF.

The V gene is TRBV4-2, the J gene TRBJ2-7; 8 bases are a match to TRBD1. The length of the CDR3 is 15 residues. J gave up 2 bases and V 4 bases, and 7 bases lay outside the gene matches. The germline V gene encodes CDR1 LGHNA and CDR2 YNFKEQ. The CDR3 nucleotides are TGTGCCAGCAGCCGGGGGACAGGATTAACCTACGAGCAGTACTTC. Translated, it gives CASSRGTGLTYEQYF.

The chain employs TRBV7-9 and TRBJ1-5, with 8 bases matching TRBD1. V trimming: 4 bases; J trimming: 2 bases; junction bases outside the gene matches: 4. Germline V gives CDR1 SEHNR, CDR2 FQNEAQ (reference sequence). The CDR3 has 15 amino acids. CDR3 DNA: TGTGCCAGCAGCTCCGGACAGGGTCGCAATCAGCCCCAGCATTTT. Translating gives CASSSGQGRNQPQHF.

The DNA of the CDR3 is TGTGCCAGCAGCTTTTTTCCCCGCGCGGGAGGTTCTTCCTACGAGCAGTACTTC. It yields the protein CASSFFPRAGGSSYEQYF. The rearrangement links TRBV13 to TRBJ2-7; 8 bases align to TRBD2. The trim removed 3 bases at V and 1 base at J, leaving 14 bases unmatched. From germline, CDR1 is PRHDT and CDR2 FYEKMQ (reference sequence). This CDR3 is built from 18 residues. Filled out from reference TRBV13 and TRBJ2-7, the complete variable domain reads AAGVIQSPRHLIKEKRETATLKCYPIPRHDTVYWYQQGPGQDPQFLISFYEKMQSDKGSIPDRFSAQQFSDYHSELNMSSLELGDSALYFCASSFFPRAGGSSYEQYFGPGTRLTVT.

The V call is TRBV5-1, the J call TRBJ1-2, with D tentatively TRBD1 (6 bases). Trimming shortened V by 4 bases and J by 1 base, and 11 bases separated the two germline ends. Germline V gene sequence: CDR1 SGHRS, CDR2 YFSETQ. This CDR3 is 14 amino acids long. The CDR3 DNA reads TGCGCCAGCAGCCCAGGGACAATTAACTATGGCTACACCTTC. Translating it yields CASSPGTINYGYTF.

CDR3 DNA sequence: TGTGCCAGCTCACCACCGACAGCTCGGGGGTACCAAGAGACCCAGTACTTC. As protein: CASSPPTARGYQETQYF. This chain uses TRBV18 with TRBJ2-5, with D tentatively TRBD2 (6 bases). Germline V gene lookup returns CDR1 KGHSH and CDR2 LQKENI. The CDR3 has 17 residues. The V gene lost 0 bases and the J gene lost 0 bases, with 14 bases spanning the gap.

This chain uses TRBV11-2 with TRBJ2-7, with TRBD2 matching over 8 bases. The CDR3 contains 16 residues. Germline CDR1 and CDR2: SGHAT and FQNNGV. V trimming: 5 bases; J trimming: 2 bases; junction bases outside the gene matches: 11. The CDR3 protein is CASSPVRREDTYEQYF. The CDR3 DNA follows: TGTGCCAGCAGCCCCGTTCGGCGGGAGGACACCTACGAGCAGTACTTC.

The CDR3 nucleotides read TGTGCCAGCTCACCTAGGGAGGCCGGGGAGCTGTTTTTT. Amino acids: CASSPREAGELFF. The V call is TRBV18, the J call TRBJ2-2, with D possibly being TRBD2 (6 bases). The length of the CDR3 is 13 residues. The V gene's germline CDR1 is KGHSH and CDR2 LQKENI. Trimming removed 3 bases from V and 6 bases from J, with 8 bases in between.

The CDR3 loop is CANKAPINYGYTF. CDR3 bases: TGTGCCAACAAGGCACCTATTAACTATGGCTACACCTTC. The chain recombines TRBV28 with TRBJ1-2, with D unresolved. Looked up from germline, CDR1 is MDHEN and CDR2 is SYDVKM. This CDR3 region has 13 residues. Trimming removed 10 bases at V and 1 base at J, with 13 bases between.

CDR3 sequence reads: CASSDWGARDQPQHF. As DNA, the CDR3 is TGTGCCAGCAGTGATTGGGGGGCCCGGGATCAGCCCCAGCATTTT. The V gene is TRBV2, the J gene TRBJ1-5; perhaps TRBD1 as D (6 bases). V lost 3 bases to trimming and J lost 5 bases, with 14 bases between them. CDR1 is SNHLY, CDR2 FYNNEI, per germline. The length of the CDR3 is 15 residues.

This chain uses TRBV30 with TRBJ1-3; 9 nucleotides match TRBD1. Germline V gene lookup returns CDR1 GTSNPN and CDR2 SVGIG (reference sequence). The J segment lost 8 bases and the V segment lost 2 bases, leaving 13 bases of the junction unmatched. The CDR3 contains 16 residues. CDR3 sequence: CAWSSKRQGVLDTIYF. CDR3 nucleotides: TGTGCCTGGAGTTCAAAAAGACAGGGGGTATTAGACACCATATATTTT.